Shown below are 3 T cell receptor beta chains from a single sample sequenced in a study of human T cells and chemical hapten exposure. Time point in this sample: patch test 2, 6 weeks after DPC sensitization. Treatment denoted: therapeutic diphenylcyclopropenone sensitization with weekly scalp DPC. TCRdb redid the calling of the RACE reads with MiXCR, one entry per CDR3 protein. Seen here are about 400,000 distinct CDR3 sequences, around 6% observed once, and the top ten hold 4.5% to 6%. The specimen was whole blood, collected in connection with sensitization to the hapten diphenylcyclopropenone (DPC). The source of these receptors is a young woman with alopecia areata. Some clones in this sample may be carry-over from other donors' samples.

This sequence joins TRBV29-1 and TRBJ2-3; the match to TRBD2 covers 8 bases. Germline-derived CDR1 and CDR2 are SQVTM and ANQGSEA. CDR3 size: 16 residues. With V trimmed by 6 bases and J by 1 base, 12 bases remained unmatched. CDR3 sequence: CSVIGGLAGRTDTQYF. DNA for the CDR3: TGCAGCGTGATAGGGGGGTTAGCGGGGCGCACAGATACGCAGTATTTT.

This clonotype showed up just a few times. The gene calls are TRBV19 and TRBJ2-3; D ambiguous. Germline lookup yields CDR1 LNHDA and CDR2 SQIVND (reference sequence). CDR3 length: 15 amino acids. V was clipped by 6 bases and J by 1 base, with 14 bases between them. This CDR3 reads CASSAWVSGTDTQYF. The CDR3 nucleotides are TGTGCCAGTAGCGCCTGGGTGTCGGGCACAGATACGCAGTATTTT.

The genes are TRBV11-1 and TRBJ2-1; 9 bases are shared with TRBD2. CDR1 is SGHAT, CDR2 FQDESV, per germline (reference sequence). V was pared by 0 bases and J by 2 bases, with 2 bases of the junction left unmatched. This CDR3 contains 16 residues. This CDR3 reads CASSLALAGTYNEQFF. The DNA for the CDR3 is TGTGCCAGCAGCTTAGCGCTAGCGGGGACCTACAATGAGCAGTTCTTC.